A selection of T cell receptor beta chains follows, all from one sample in a study of blood T cell repertoires in COVID-19. Only in-frame clones appear in the TCRdb table, and some are missing; sequencing was by immunoSEQ multiplex PCR. In the table there are 300,000 to 400,000 clones, just over 85% of which are singletons. The sample was PBMCs or T cells enriched from blood (not recorded which). These receptors all come from a woman in her 40s with acute COVID-19. CDR3s include the opening cysteine and the closing phenylalanine or tryptophan. The order of the fields is CDR3 protein, CDR3 DNA, J gene, CDR3 length, V gene, clone size, D gene. A D gene is named only where the DNA matches it firmly. Clone size is shown for a subset of rows, as once, few, many or a class of expanded clone.

CDR3: CASSLGADRDSNQPQHF; DNA: TGTGCCAGCAGCTTAGGGGCTGACAGGGATAGCAATCAGCCCCAGCATTTT; J: TRBJ1-5; length: 17; V: TRBV7-9; size: -; D: TRBD1
CDR3: CATSRAGGRRDNEQFF; DNA: TGTGCCACCAGCAGAGCCGGCGGGAGAAGGGACAATGAGCAGTTCTTC; J: TRBJ2-1; length: 16; V: TRBV15; size: -; D: TRBD2
CDR3: CASSYSYVEASNKLFF; DNA: TGTGCCAGCAGTTACTCTTACGTGGAGGCGTCTAACAAACTGTTTTTT; J: TRBJ1-4; length: 16; V: TRBV6-2/TRBV6-3; size: -; D: -
CDR3: CASSLRGGPFSNQPQHF; DNA: TGTGCCAGCAGCTTGAGGGGGGGACCGTTTAGCAATCAGCCCCAGCATTTT; J: TRBJ1-5; length: 17; V: TRBV5-4; size: -; D: -
CDR3: CASSWDRGGYEQYF; DNA: TGTGCCAGCAGCTGGGACAGGGGAGGTTACGAGCAGTACTTC; J: TRBJ2-7; length: 14; V: TRBV7-2; size: -; D: TRBD1
CDR3: CASSYLAGFSGNTIYF; DNA: TGTGCCAGCAGTTACTTGGCAGGATTCTCTGGAAACACCATATATTTT; J: TRBJ1-3; length: 16; V: TRBV6-5; size: -; D: -
CDR3: CASSLYSGLARVYNEQFF; DNA: TGTGCCAGCAGCTTATATAGTGGACTAGCGAGAGTCTACAATGAGCAGTTCTTC; J: TRBJ2-1; length: 18; V: TRBV13; size: -; D: TRBD2
CDR3: CASSAGLAGAKNIQYF; DNA: TGCGCCAGCAGCGCCGGACTAGCGGGAGCCAAAAACATTCAGTACTTC; J: TRBJ2-4; length: 16; V: TRBV5-1; size: -; D: TRBD2
CDR3: CASSRGQNNSPLHF; DNA: TGTGCCAGCAGCCGGGGACAGAACAATTCACCCCTCCACTTT; J: TRBJ1-6; length: 14; V: TRBV3-1/TRBV3-2; size: -; D: TRBD1
CDR3: CATHGGSPYEQYF; DNA: TGTGCCACCCATGGGGGGTCACCCTACGAGCAGTACTTC; J: TRBJ2-7; length: 13; V: TRBV10-3; size: -; D: -
CDR3: CASSSTYNEQFF; DNA: TGTGCCAGTAGTTCCACCTACAATGAGCAGTTCTTC; J: TRBJ2-1; length: 12; V: TRBV19; size: -; D: -
CDR3: CANSLGGFEAFF; DNA: TGTGCCAACAGTTTAGGGGGCTTTGAAGCTTTCTTT; J: TRBJ1-1; length: 12; V: TRBV12-3/TRBV12-4; size: -; D: TRBD1
CDR3: CASSLSDRGYGYTF; DNA: TGTGCCAGCAGTTTATCGGACAGGGGCTATGGCTACACCTTC; J: TRBJ1-2; length: 14; V: TRBV27; size: few; D: TRBD1
CDR3: CASSSYSTDTQYF; DNA: TGTGCCAGCAGCTCCTATAGCACAGATACGCAGTATTTT; J: TRBJ2-3; length: 13; V: TRBV11-2; size: -; D: -